Shown below are 9 T cell receptor beta chains from a single sample sequenced in a study of T cell responses to AZD1222 COVID-19 vaccine (dated by TCRdb to 2020 to 2023). Read against the paper, the sample's time point label means: baseline before first vaccination. The receptor library was made with the immunoSEQ multiplex PCR assay. TCRdb took this table from immuneACCESS and kept in-frame rearrangements with V and J called. Such tables lack part of the clones; where checked against another copy, unresolved V genes explain under half of the gap, and the rest is unexplained. This sample gives 90,000 to 120,000 clones in total; 85% to 90% of them show up just once. The leading ten clones occupy 16% of the sample. This sample comprised peripheral blood, obtained on day 0 of AZD1222 vaccination. Source of these receptors: an adult in good health.

The CDR3, as DNA: TGTGCCAGCCGGATTAACCACTTTAACTATGGCTACACCTTC. Residues: CASRINHFNYGYTF. The chain uses TRBV5-4 and TRBJ1-2; D unresolved. The CDR3 is made up of 14 amino acids. Germline-derived CDR1 and CDR2 are SGHNT and YYREEE (reference sequence). The germline V and J ends were trimmed by 7 bases and 1 base, with 14 bases remaining between them. The complete variable domain, with remaining parts taken from reference TRBV5-4 and TRBJ1-2, reads ETGVTQSPTHLIKTRGQQVTLRCSSQSGHNTVSWYQQALGQGPQFIFQYYREEENGRGNFPPRFSGLQFPNYSSELNVNALELDDSALYLCASRINHFNYGYTFGSGTRLTVV.

This sequence joins TRBV13 and TRBJ2-7, with D possibly being TRBD1 or TRBD2 (5 bases each). V lost 5 bases and J 0 bases, leaving 14 bases between the germline ends. Germline V gene sequence: CDR1 PRHDT, CDR2 FYEKMQ (reference sequence). The length of the CDR3 is 15 residues. CDR3 in DNA: TGTGCCAGCAGCCGCCGGGACCTAAACTCCTACGAGCAGTACTTC. Its translation is CASSRRDLNSYEQYF.

The chain couples TRBV7-8 to TRBJ2-7; D remains ambiguous. V dropped 5 bases and J dropped 2 bases, with 4 bases sitting between them. The CDR3 is 11 residues long. Germline values: CDR1 SGHVS, CDR2 FQNEAQ. CDR3 coding DNA: TGTGCCAGCAGCCGAGCCTACGAGCAGTACTTC. Encoded protein: CASSRAYEQYF.

The J gene is TRBJ2-7, the V gene TRBV28; tentatively, D is TRBD2 (6 bases). V gave up 10 bases and J gave up 5 bases, with 24 bases separating them. Germline V gene lookup returns CDR1 MDHEN and CDR2 SYDVKM. The CDR3 length is 15 residues. The CDR3 DNA reads as TGTGCCACCCGGGACCTCTTGGAGGGTTGGAACGAGCAGTACTTC. It translates to CATRDLLEGWNEQYF.

The chain uses TRBV30 and TRBJ2-3; a weak D match, TRBD2 (5 bases). This CDR3 is 12 amino acids long. The germline CDR1 and CDR2 sequences are GTSNPN and SVGIG (reference sequence). The ends were cut back, 5 bases at V and 6 bases at J, with 12 bases in the middle. The CDR3 DNA reads TGTGCCTGGGGCGGGCCATTTGATACGCAGTATTTT. Its protein is CAWGGPFDTQYF. Filled out from reference TRBV30 and TRBJ2-3, the complete variable domain reads SQTIHQWPATLVQPVGSPLSLECTVEGTSNPNLYWYRQAAGRGLQLLFYSVGIGQISSEVPQNLSASRPQDRQFILSSKKLLLSDSGFYLCAWGGPFDTQYFGPGTRLTVL.

This chain joins TRBV6-5 and TRBJ1-1; 9 bases map to TRBD1. Germline V CDR1 and CDR2: MNHEY, SVGAGI. The CDR3 runs 13 residues. V shed 10 bases and J 1 base; nucleotides not matched to a gene: 4. The CDR3 sequence is CATDRGENTEAFF. In nucleotides, the CDR3 is TGTGCCACCGACAGGGGGGAGAACACTGAAGCTTTCTTT.

The V call is TRBV16, the J call TRBJ1-2, with 8 bases lining up with TRBD1. This CDR3 contains 13 residues. The V gene end was trimmed by 4 bases and the J gene end by 7 bases; junction bases not matched to a gene: 5. The V gene's germline CDR1 is KGHSY and CDR2 FQNENV. As DNA, the CDR3 is TGTGCCAGCAGCCTGGGACAGGTCCGTGGCTACACCTTC. Its translation is CASSLGQVRGYTF. Together with reference TRBV16 and TRBJ1-2, the CDR3 gives the full variable domain: GEEVAQTPKHLVRGEGQKAKLYCAPIKGHSYVFWYQQVLKNEFKFLISFQNENVFDETGMPKERFSAKCLPNSPCSLEIQATKLEDSAVYFCASSLGQVRGYTFGSGTRLTVV.

This clone was detected a few times. This chain connects TRBV11-3 to TRBJ2-4, with unresolved D. The CDR3 is made up of 14 amino acids. Looked up from germline, CDR1 is SGHNT and CDR2 is YENEEA. Trimming shortened V by 0 bases and J by 5 bases, and 8 bases separated the two germline ends. This chain's CDR3 is CASSLDGRQNIQYF. CDR3 coding DNA: TGTGCCAGCAGCTTAGACGGACGGCAAAACATTCAGTACTTC.

The CDR3 loop is CAWGLGQGTEAFF. CDR3 nucleotide sequence: TGTGCCTGGGGCCTTGGACAGGGCACTGAAGCTTTCTTT. The chain couples TRBV30 to TRBJ1-1, with TRBD1 identical over 8 bases. The CDR3 covers 13 residues. Germline assignment: CDR1 GTSNPN and CDR2 SVGIG (reference sequence). V shed 5 bases and J 4 bases; nucleotides not matched to a gene: 6.